This is a list of T cell receptor beta chains from one sample in a study of blood T cell repertoires in COVID-19. Libraries were prepared by immunoSEQ multiplex PCR; TCRdb keeps only in-frame clonotypes and omits some of them. The sample consists of about 140,000 clones, around 80% of them appearing once. The specimen was PBMCs or T cells enriched from blood (not recorded which). Source of these receptors: a woman under 30 who had been exposed to COVID-19. CDR3s include the opening cysteine and the closing phenylalanine or tryptophan. A D gene is named only where the DNA matches it firmly. Clone size is stated in some rows and not others, as once, few, many or a class when expanded.

TRBV30	TRBD1	TRBJ1-5	NA	TGTGCCTGGGGACAGGGAGGACAGCCCCAGCATTTT	CAWGQGGQPQHF
TRBV2	NA	TRBJ2-7	NA	TGTGCCAGTAGAAAGCCCGAGGAGACCTACGAGCAGTACTTC	CASRKPEETYEQYF
TRBV7-2	NA	TRBJ2-2	NA	TGTGCCAGCAGCTTAAGGGGGGGACACCGACCGAACACCGGGGAGCTGTTTTTT	CASSLRGGHRPNTGELFF
TRBV27	TRBD2	TRBJ2-1	NA	TGTGCCAGCAGTCGCACGGGGGGGAATGAGCAGTTCTTC	CASSRTGGNEQFF
TRBV7-9	TRBD1	TRBJ2-1	NA	TGTGCCAGCAGCTCGACAGGGGGTGAAAATGAGCAGTTCTTC	CASSSTGGENEQFF
TRBV5-1	TRBD2	TRBJ2-6	NA	TGCGCCAGCAGTATGAGAGGACTAGCGGGAGCGTCGGGGGCCAACGTCCTGACTTTC	CASSMRGLAGASGANVLTF
TRBV5-4	TRBD1	TRBJ2-3	NA	TGTGCCAGCAGCTTACAGGGGACGGGTACGCAGTATTTT	CASSLQGTGTQYF
TRBV28	NA	TRBJ1-2	NA	TGTGCCAGCAGTTTGGCGCGGGCAGGACCTTATGGCTACACCTTC	CASSLARAGPYGYTF
TRBV18	NA	TRBJ1-2	once	TGTGCCAGCTCTACAGGAGGAGGGAACTATGGCTACACCTTC	CASSTGGGNYGYTF
TRBV28	TRBD1	TRBJ1-2	NA	TGTGCCAGCAGTCGAGGACAGGGTGTTGGCTACACCTTC	CASSRGQGVGYTF
TRBV25-1	TRBD1	TRBJ1-2	NA	TGTGCCAGCTTTACAGGGGTCGGAGGCTACACCTTC	CASFTGVGGYTF
TRBV7-6	TRBD1	TRBJ2-7	few	TGTGCCAGCAGCTCTATGGAGACAGGGAGTGGCGAGCAGTACTTC	CASSSMETGSGEQYF
TRBV7-9	NA	TRBJ1-2	NA	TGTGCCAGCAGCCCCGGACAAATCTATGGCTACACCTTC	CASSPGQIYGYTF